In this sample, the clone carrying this T cell receptor beta chain is medium-sized. The antigen remains undetermined. These data come from a study of T cells in tumors after PD-1 blockade. As for the study in general: Patients had no prior checkpoint blockade, systemic immunosuppressants, or anti-cancer therapy within 4 weeks. Daily vismodegib 150 mg continued in a subset of anti-PD-1-treated patients. Overall study findings and caveats: Roughly two fifths of tumor TCR clonotypes were also found in blood.

Generated by immunoSEQ multiplex PCR, the TCRdb table keeps only in-frame clones and is missing some. This sample has around 35,000 clones; 55% to 80% occur once, and the top ten carry 40%. Genomic DNA template from tumor biopsies or peripheral blood, 616 ng to 6,004 ng input. This sequence was found in a human donor with basal cell carcinoma. The material sequenced was PBMCs, taken after anti-PD-1 treatment.

The CDR3 sequence: CASSPTTGSAHEQYF. The CDR3 DNA is TGTGCCAGCAGTCCAACCACAGGGAGTGCCCACGAGCAGTACTTC. V is TRBV6-5 and J is TRBJ2-7, with a weak D call TRBD1 (6 bases). This CDR3 has 15 amino acids. Deletions cut 5 bases from V and 5 bases from J, with 19 bases between. The germline CDR1 and CDR2 sequences are MNHEY and SVGAGI.